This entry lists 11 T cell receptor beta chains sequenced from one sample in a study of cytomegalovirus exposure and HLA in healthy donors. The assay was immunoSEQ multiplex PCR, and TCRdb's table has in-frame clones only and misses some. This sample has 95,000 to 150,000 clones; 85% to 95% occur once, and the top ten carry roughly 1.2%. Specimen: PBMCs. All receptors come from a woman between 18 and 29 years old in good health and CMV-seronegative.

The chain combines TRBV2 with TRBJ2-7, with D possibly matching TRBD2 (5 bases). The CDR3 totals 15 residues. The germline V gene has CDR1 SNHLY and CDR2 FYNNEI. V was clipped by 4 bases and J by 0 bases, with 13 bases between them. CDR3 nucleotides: TGTGCCAGCAGTGGGGCTAGCAGGAGCTCCTACGAGCAGTACTTC. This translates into CASSGASRSSYEQYF.

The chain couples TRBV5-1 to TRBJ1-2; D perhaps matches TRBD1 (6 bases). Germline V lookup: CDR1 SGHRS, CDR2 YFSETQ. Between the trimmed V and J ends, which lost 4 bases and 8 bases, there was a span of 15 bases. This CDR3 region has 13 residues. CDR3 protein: CASSPNRVGGYTF. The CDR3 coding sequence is TGCGCCAGCAGCCCCAACAGGGTAGGGGGCTACACCTTC.

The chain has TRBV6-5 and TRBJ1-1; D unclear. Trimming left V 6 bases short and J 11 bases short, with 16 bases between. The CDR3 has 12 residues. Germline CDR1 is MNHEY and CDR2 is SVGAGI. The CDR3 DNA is TGTGCCAGCAGGGAGGGATGGATGAGTGCTTTCTTT. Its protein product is CASREGWMSAFF.

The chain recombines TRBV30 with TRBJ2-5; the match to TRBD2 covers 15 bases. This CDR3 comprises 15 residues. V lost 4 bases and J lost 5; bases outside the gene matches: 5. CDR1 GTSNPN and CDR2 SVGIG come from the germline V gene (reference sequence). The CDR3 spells CAWTQGLAGGETQYF. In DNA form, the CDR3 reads TGTGCCTGGACCCAGGGACTAGCGGGAGGTGAGACCCAGTACTTC.

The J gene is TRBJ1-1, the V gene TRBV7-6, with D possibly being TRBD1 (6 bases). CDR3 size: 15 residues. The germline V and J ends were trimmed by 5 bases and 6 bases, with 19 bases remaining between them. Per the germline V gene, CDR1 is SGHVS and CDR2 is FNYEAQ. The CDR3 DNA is TGTGCCAGCAGCCCGCAGACAGGCGTCAACGCTGAAGCTTTCTTT. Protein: CASSPQTGVNAEAFF.

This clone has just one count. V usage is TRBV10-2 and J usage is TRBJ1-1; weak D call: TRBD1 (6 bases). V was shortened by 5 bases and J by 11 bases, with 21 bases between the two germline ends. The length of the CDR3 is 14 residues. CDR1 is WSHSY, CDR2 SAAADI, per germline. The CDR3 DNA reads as TGCGCCAGCAGTCCTGGGGGCAAGGCAGCAAGGGCTTTCTTT. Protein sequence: CASSPGGKAARAFF.

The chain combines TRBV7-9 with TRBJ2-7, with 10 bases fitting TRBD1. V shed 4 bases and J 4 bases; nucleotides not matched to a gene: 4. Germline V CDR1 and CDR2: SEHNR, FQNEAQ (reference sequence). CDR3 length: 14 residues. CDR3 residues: CASSSDRGRYEQYF. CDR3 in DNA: TGTGCCAGCAGCTCCGACAGGGGGCGTTACGAGCAGTACTTC.

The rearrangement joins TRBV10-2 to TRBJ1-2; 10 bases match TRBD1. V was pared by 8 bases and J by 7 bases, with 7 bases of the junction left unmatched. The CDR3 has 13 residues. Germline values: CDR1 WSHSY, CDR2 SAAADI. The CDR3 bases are TGCGCCAGCGGCGGGACAGGGGCGGCTGGCTACACCTTC. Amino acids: CASGGTGAAGYTF.

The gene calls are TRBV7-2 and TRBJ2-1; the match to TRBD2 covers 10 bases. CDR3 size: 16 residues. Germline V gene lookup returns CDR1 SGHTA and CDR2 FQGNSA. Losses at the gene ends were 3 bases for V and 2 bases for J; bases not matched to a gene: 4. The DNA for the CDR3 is TGTGCCAGCAGCTTGGCTAGCGGGAGTCCCTACAATGAGCAGTTCTTC. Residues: CASSLASGSPYNEQFF.

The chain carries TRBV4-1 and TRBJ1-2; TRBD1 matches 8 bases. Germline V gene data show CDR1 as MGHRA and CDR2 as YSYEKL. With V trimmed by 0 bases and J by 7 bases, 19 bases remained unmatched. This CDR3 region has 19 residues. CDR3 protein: CASSQEGLRTGTGRGGYTF. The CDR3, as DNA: TGCGCCAGCAGCCAAGAAGGGCTACGGACAGGGACGGGTCGTGGTGGCTACACCTTC.

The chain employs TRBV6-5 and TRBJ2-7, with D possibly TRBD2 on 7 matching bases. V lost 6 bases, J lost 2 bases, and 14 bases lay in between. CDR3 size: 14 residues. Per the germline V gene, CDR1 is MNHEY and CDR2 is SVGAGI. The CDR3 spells CASRPGGPPYEQYF. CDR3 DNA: TGTGCCAGCAGACCCGGGGGGCCCCCCTACGAGCAGTACTTC.